Sequencing of this T cell receptor beta chain was carried out in a study of radiotherapy plus CTLA-4 blockade in lung cancer. Across the whole study: Disease control reached about 28%, with objective responses in roughly 17%.

Some clones are missing from TCRdb's copy, which holds only in-frame ones; the method was immunoSEQ multiplex PCR. In the table there are around 110,000 clones, over 65% of which are singletons. It was focal radiation plus CTLA-4 blockade with ipilimumab that patients with chemo-refractory metastatic non-small-cell lung cancer received. To note about this clone: Its antigen is unknown.

V was clipped by 1 base and J by 1 base, with 8 bases between them. Germline-derived CDR1 and CDR2 are MNHEY and SMNVEV (reference sequence). The CDR3 runs to 15 residues. General study results and limits: Tumor-derived TCR clones expanded in blood after radiotherapy plus ipilimumab.

This chain joins TRBV27 and TRBJ2-1, with D possibly matching TRBD1 (5 bases). Sequenced material: peripheral blood, taken from a patient treated with radiotherapy plus ipilimumab. This clonotype originated in a human donor with non-small cell lung cancer that progressed on radiotherapy plus ipilimumab. Some clones in this sample may be carry-over from other donors' samples. The CDR3 DNA follows: TGTGCCAGCAGTTTATATAGGGGTTCCTACAATGAGCAGTTCTTC. Residues: CASSLYRGSYNEQFF.